This TCR beta chain emerged from a study of T cell changes during pregnancy in multiple sclerosis. Measured with immunoSEQ multiplex PCR; TCRdb has only the in-frame clones, and not every one. The sample carries 47,000 or so clones, about 87% recorded once. CDR3 size: 14 residues. Germline-derived CDR1 and CDR2 are SGHTA and FQGTGA. The V end was cut by 2 bases, the J end by 4 bases, with 10 bases between. Material: peripheral blood, obtained in the first trimester of pregnancy. This receptor was taken from a female donor with multiple sclerosis, enrolled in a pregnancy study. V gene TRBV7-3 combines with J gene TRBJ2-3; TRBD2 is a possible D gene (6 bases). This CDR3 reads CASSLGTPPDTQYF. CDR3 bases: TGTGCCAGCAGCTTAGGGACTCCTCCAGATACGCAGTATTTT. Combining the CDR3 with reference TRBV7-3 and TRBJ2-3 gives the whole variable domain GAGVSQTPSNKVTEKGKYVELRCDPISGHTALYWYRQSLGQGPEFLIYFQGTGAADDSGLPNDRFFAVRPEGSVSTLKIQRTERGDSAVYLCASSLGTPPDTQYFGPGTRLTVL.